What follows are 4 T cell receptor beta chains derived from one specimen sequenced in a study of control samples from healthy donors and cancer patients. Profiled with immunoSEQ multiplex PCR; TCRdb holds only in-frame clones, not every one. The sample comprises under 20,000 clones, 84% of which are singletons, and 25% to 30% rests with the top ten. Sequencing input: PBMCs. The receptors originated from a woman aged 70 to 79 with lung cancer.

The CDR3 protein is CASSQYISGSGYNEQFF. The CDR3 DNA reads TGCGCCAGCAGCCAGTATATTAGCGGGAGTGGTTACAATGAGCAGTTCTTC. The rearrangement joins TRBV4-3 to TRBJ2-1; 9 nucleotides agree with TRBD2. Germline assignment: CDR1 LGHNA and CDR2 YSLEER. The CDR3 covers 17 residues. V gave up 3 bases and J gave up 4 bases; unmatched junction bases: 10.

The rearrangement uses TRBV7-2 and TRBJ2-1, with 12 bases aligning to TRBD2. V lost 1 base to trimming and J lost 6 bases; unmatched junction nucleotides: 7. Germline values: CDR1 SGHTA, CDR2 FQGNSA. The CDR3 has 17 amino acids. CDR3 coding DNA: TGTGCCAGCAGCTTAGTGTCGACTAGCGGGAGTCTCAATGAGCAGTTCTTC. Translation gives CASSLVSTSGSLNEQFF.

This clone was picked up one time. The rearrangement links TRBV5-1 to TRBJ1-2, with 10 bases matching TRBD1. Germline V lookup: CDR1 SGHRS, CDR2 YFSETQ. The CDR3 has 16 residues. V lost 5 bases to trimming and J lost 7 bases; unmatched junction nucleotides: 14. The CDR3 nucleotides read TGCGCCAGCAGTACCGGGACAGGGGATTCAAGGAGTGGCTACACCTTC. Its translation is CASSTGTGDSRSGYTF.

The gene calls are TRBV14 and TRBJ2-3; TRBD1 agrees at 9 bases. CDR1 and CDR2 (germline): SGHDN, FVKESK. With 2 bases clipped from V and 6 bases from J, the junction kept 9 bases outside the gene matches. CDR3 length: 16 amino acids. CDR3 residues: CASSQSGTGLRDTQYF. The DNA for the CDR3 is TGTGCCAGCAGCCAATCGGGGACAGGGCTCAGGGATACGCAGTATTTT.